One sample yielded the 2 T cell receptor beta chains listed below, sequenced in a study of response to subunit inactivated influenza vaccine. Via MiXCR, TCRdb re-called the RT-PCR reads, giving one row per CDR3 protein. This sample has more than 200,000 distinct CDR3 sequences, with 12% found just once. The sequencing used non-naive T cells sorted from PBMCs, collected approximately 15 days before vaccination. The receptor set was obtained from a man aged 45-65 years who received an inactivated influenza vaccine.

This clonotype was observed many times. The gene calls are TRBV29-1 and TRBJ1-2; 7 bases agree with TRBD1. This CDR3 is 12 amino acids long. The junction had 1 base not matched to a gene; V was cut back by 2 bases and J by 4 bases. From germline, CDR1 is SQVTM and CDR2 ANQGSEA. In nucleotides, the CDR3 is TGCAGCGTTGAACAGGGGGTCTATGGCTACACCTTC. Its translation: CSVEQGVYGYTF.

This clonotype was detected a few times. The CDR3 region has the DNA TGTGCCACCAGTGAGCTTGACGGGAGAGCCGGGGAGCTGTTTTTT. This codes for CATSELDGRAGELFF. The genes are TRBV24-1 and TRBJ2-2; the D gene is possibly TRBD2 (6 bases). In germline, CDR1 is KGHDR, CDR2 SFDVKD. CDR3 length: 15 residues. Deletions cut 4 bases from V and 6 bases from J, with 14 bases between.